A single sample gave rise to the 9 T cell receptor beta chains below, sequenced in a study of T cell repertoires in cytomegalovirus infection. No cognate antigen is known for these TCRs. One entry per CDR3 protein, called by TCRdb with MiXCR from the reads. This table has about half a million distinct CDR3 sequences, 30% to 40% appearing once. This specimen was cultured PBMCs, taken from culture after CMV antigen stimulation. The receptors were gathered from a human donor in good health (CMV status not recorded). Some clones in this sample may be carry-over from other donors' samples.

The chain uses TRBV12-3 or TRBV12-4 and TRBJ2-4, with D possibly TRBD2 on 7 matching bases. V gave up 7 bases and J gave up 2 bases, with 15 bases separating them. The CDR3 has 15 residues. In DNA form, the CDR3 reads TGTGCCAGCAATCAGGCGGGGGCGTCCAAAAACATTCAGTACTTC. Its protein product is CASNQAGASKNIQYF.

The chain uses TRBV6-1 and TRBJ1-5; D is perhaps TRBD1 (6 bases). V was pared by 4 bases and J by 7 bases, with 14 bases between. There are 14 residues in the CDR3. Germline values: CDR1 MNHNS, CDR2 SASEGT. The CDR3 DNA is TGTGCCAGCAGTGTTTCGGGGGCAGGGCAGCCCCAGCATTTT. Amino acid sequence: CASSVSGAGQPQHF.

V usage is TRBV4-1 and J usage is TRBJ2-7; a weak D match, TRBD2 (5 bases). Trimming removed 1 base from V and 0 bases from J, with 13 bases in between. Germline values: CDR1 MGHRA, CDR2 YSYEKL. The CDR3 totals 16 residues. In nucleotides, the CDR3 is TGCGCCAGCAGCCAAGGTCGAGGGATCTCCTCCTACGAGCAGTACTTC. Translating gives CASSQGRGISSYEQYF.

The CDR3 bases are TGCAGCGTTGAAATTGTCTCAAGGGGGGAGCAGTTCTTC. It translates to CSVEIVSRGEQFF. The chain recombines TRBV29-1 with TRBJ2-1; a weak D match, TRBD1 (6 bases). V lost 2 bases and J 10 bases, leaving 15 bases between the germline ends. The CDR3 loop spans 13 amino acids. Germline loops: CDR1 SQVTM, CDR2 ANQGSEA.

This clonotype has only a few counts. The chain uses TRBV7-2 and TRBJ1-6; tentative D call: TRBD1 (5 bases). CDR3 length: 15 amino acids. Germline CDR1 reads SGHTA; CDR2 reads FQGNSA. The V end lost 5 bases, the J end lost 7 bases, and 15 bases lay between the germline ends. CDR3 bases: TGTGCCAGCAGCGCCGAAGGGACGACAAATTCACCCCTCCACTTT. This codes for CASSAEGTTNSPLHF.

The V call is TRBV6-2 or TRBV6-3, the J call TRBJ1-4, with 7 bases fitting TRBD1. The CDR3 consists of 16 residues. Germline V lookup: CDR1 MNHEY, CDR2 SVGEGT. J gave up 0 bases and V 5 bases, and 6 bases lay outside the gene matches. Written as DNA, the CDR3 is TGTGCCAGCAGTCCGGACAGGACCTCAACTAATGAAAAACTGTTTTTT. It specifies CASSPDRTSTNEKLFF.

This chain's CDR3 is CASRGDTRMNTEAFF. CDR3 nucleotide sequence: TGCGCCAGCAGAGGAGACACCCGGATGAACACTGAAGCTTTCTTT. The rearrangement joins TRBV10-1 to TRBJ1-1; D remains unclear. V lost 6 bases and J 0 bases, leaving 14 bases between the germline ends. This CDR3 region has 15 residues. Germline V gene data show CDR1 as WNHNN and CDR2 as SYGVQD (reference sequence).

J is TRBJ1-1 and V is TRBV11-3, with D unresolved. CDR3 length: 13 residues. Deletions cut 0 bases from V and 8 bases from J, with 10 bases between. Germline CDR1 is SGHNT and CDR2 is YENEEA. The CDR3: CASSLEDGGEAFF. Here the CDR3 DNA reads TGTGCCAGCAGCTTAGAGGACGGTGGGGAAGCTTTCTTT.

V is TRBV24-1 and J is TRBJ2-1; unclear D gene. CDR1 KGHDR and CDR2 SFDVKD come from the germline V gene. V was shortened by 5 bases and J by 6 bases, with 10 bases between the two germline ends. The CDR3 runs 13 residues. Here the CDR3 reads CATSGGSPNEQFF. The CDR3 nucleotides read TGTGCCACCAGTGGAGGATCTCCCAATGAGCAGTTCTTC.